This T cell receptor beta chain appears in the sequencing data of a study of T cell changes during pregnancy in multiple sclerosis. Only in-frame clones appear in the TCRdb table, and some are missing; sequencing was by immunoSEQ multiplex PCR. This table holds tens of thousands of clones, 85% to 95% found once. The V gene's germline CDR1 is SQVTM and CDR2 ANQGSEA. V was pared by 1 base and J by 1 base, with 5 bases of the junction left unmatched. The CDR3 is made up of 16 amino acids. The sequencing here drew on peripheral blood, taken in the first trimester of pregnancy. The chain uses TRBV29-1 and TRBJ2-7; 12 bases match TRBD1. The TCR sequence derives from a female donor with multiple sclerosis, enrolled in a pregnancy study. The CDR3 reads CSVEGRGQGASYEQYF. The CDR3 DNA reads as TGCAGCGTTGAAGGGAGGGGACAGGGGGCTTCCTACGAGCAGTACTTC.